The rows below give T cell receptor beta chains drawn from one sample of a study of blood T cells in healthy people across ages. From the 5' RACE reads, TCRdb called clonotypes with MiXCR, one entry per CDR3 protein. The sample carries some 1.7 million distinct CDR3 sequences, over 25% recorded once. Sequencing was performed on blood. These receptor sequences come from a woman aged 25-40 years in good health. Both conserved end residues are part of each CDR3. The D gene is left open where the match is weak. Clone size, where shown, is once, few, many, or a class for clones that have expanded.

j_gene: TRBJ2-1; abundance: -; v_gene: TRBV7-2; d_gene: -; CDR3nt: TGTGCCAGCAGCTTAACTCTGAGAGATCCCCTCAATGAGCAGTTCTTC; CDR3aa: CASSLTLRDPLNEQFF
j_gene: TRBJ2-3; abundance: -; v_gene: TRBV15; d_gene: -; CDR3nt: TGTGCCACCAGCAGAGAACTAGCCCACACAGATACGCAGTATTTT; CDR3aa: CATSRELAHTDTQYF
j_gene: TRBJ2-2; abundance: few; v_gene: TRBV7-3; d_gene: TRBD2; CDR3nt: TGTGCCAGCAGCTTAACTGAGCGGGGGGCGAACACCGGGGAGCTGTTTTTT; CDR3aa: CASSLTERGANTGELFF
j_gene: TRBJ1-1; abundance: -; v_gene: TRBV18; d_gene: -; CDR3nt: TGTGCCAGCTCACCAATGTCCGGGAAGAACACTGAAGCTTTCTTT; CDR3aa: CASSPMSGKNTEAFF
j_gene: TRBJ2-6; abundance: few; v_gene: TRBV6-2/TRBV6-3; d_gene: -; CDR3nt: TGTGCCAGCACGCGGGACAGAACGTCCTCTGGGGCCAACGTCCTGACTTTC; CDR3aa: CASTRDRTSSGANVLTF
j_gene: TRBJ2-3; abundance: few; v_gene: TRBV4-2; d_gene: -; CDR3nt: TGTGCCGGCAGCGAAAGATCAGGGGGGCGGGCAGATACGCAGTATTTT; CDR3aa: CAGSERSGGRADTQYF
j_gene: TRBJ2-7; abundance: -; v_gene: TRBV7-2; d_gene: -; CDR3nt: TGTGCCAGCAGCTTAGAGCCCAGCACATCCTACGAGCAGTACTTC; CDR3aa: CASSLEPSTSYEQYF
j_gene: TRBJ1-2; abundance: few; v_gene: TRBV7-3; d_gene: -; CDR3nt: TGTGCCAGCAGCTTGGGTCACAGGAACCTTAACTATGGCTACACCTTC; CDR3aa: CASSLGHRNLNYGYTF
j_gene: TRBJ2-1; abundance: few; v_gene: TRBV30; d_gene: TRBD2; CDR3nt: TGTGCCTGGAGTTTGAGCGGGGCCAGCTCCTACAATGAGCAGTTCTTC; CDR3aa: CAWSLSGASSYNEQFF
j_gene: TRBJ2-2; abundance: few; v_gene: TRBV7-3; d_gene: -; CDR3nt: TGTGCCAGCAGCCGACTATCGAACACCGGGGAGCTGTTTTTT; CDR3aa: CASSRLSNTGELFF
j_gene: TRBJ1-4; abundance: -; v_gene: TRBV6-6; d_gene: TRBD1; CDR3nt: TGTGCCAGCAGGAATTCAGGGGGCGCATCGGATGAAAAACTGTTTTTT; CDR3aa: CASRNSGGASDEKLFF
j_gene: TRBJ2-1; abundance: many; v_gene: TRBV12-3/TRBV12-4; d_gene: TRBD2; CDR3nt: TGTGCCAGCAGTTTAGGTTCTAGCGGGGGATCCTACAATGAGCAGTTCTTC; CDR3aa: CASSLGSSGGSYNEQFF
j_gene: TRBJ2-3; abundance: -; v_gene: TRBV7-9; d_gene: -; CDR3nt: TGTGCCAGCAGCTTAGCCCGGAACACAGATACGCAGTATTTT; CDR3aa: CASSLARNTDTQYF
j_gene: TRBJ2-3; abundance: -; v_gene: TRBV12-3/TRBV12-4; d_gene: -; CDR3nt: TGTGCCAGCATCCCCATCGGTCAGGGTACGCAGTATTTT; CDR3aa: CASIPIGQGTQYF
j_gene: TRBJ2-5; abundance: many; v_gene: TRBV29-1; d_gene: TRBD2; CDR3nt: TGCAGCGTTGGTATAATTAGCGGGAGGTTGGAGACCCAGTACTTC; CDR3aa: CSVGIISGRLETQYF
j_gene: TRBJ2-2; abundance: few; v_gene: TRBV5-1; d_gene: -; CDR3nt: TGCGCCAGCAGCTTGGTTTCAGGATACCGGTCCGGGGAGCTGTTTTTT; CDR3aa: CASSLVSGYRSGELFF
j_gene: TRBJ2-7; abundance: -; v_gene: TRBV7-2; d_gene: -; CDR3nt: TGCGCCAGCAGCTTAGCTGGGGTAGCGGGCAATGGGGGGCTCTACGAGCAGTACTTC; CDR3aa: CASSLAGVAGNGGLYEQYF